The sequence of this TCR beta chain was determined in a study of shared clonotypes between healthy human individuals. Authors' data handling: From ImmunoSEQ came sequences covering only the junction and carrying no quality scores, so filtering differed. Measured with immunoSEQ multiplex PCR; TCRdb has only the in-frame clones, and not every one. That table gives V, J and clone size, and the DNA gave D and trimming. The sample contains approximately 180,000 clones, approximately 92% of which appear only once. CDR3 length equals 15 residues. The germline CDR1 and CDR2 sequences are LNHDA and SQIVND (reference sequence). Trimming removed 1 base at V and 1 base at J, with 10 bases between.

The chain recombines TRBV19 with TRBJ2-5, with a weak D call TRBD1 (6 bases). Sequencing was performed on naive CD4+ T cells sorted from blood. The sample's subset: CD45RA+ positively selected. This sequence was found in a woman aged 25 to 39 in good health. CDR3: CASSIGGQIQETQYF. Written as DNA, the CDR3 is TGTGCCAGTAGTATAGGGGGGCAGATCCAAGAGACCCAGTACTTC.